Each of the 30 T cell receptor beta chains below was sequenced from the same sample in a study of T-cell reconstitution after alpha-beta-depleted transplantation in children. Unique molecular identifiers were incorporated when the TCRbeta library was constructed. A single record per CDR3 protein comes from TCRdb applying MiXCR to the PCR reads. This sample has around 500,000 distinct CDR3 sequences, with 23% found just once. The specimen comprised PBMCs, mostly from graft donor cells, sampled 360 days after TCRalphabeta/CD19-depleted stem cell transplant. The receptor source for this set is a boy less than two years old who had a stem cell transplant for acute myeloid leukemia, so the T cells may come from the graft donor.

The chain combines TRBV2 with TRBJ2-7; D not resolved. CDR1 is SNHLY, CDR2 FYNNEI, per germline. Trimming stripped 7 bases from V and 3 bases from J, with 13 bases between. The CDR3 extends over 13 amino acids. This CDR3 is CASKLPLGYEQYF. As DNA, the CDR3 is TGTGCCAGCAAGCTCCCTTTGGGCTACGAGCAGTACTTC.

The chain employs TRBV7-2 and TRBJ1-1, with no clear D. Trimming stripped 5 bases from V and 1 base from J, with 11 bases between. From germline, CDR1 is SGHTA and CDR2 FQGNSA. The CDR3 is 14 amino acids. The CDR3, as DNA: TGTGCCAGCAGCCCCAAGAGGGCGAACACTGAAGCTTTCTTT. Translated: CASSPKRANTEAFF.

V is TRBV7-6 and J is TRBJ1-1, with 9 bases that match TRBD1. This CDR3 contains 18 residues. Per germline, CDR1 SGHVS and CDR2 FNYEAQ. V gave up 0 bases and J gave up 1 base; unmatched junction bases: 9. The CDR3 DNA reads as TGTGCCAGCAGCTTAGCCTACCCGGGACAGGGACGGAACACTGAAGCTTTCTTT. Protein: CASSLAYPGQGRNTEAFF.

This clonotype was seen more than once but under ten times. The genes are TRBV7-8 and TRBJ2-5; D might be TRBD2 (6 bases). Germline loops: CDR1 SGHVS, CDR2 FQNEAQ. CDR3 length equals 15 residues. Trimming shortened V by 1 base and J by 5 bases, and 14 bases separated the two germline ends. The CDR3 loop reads CASSLVGTGVETQYF. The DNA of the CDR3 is TGTGCCAGCAGCTTAGTCGGTACGGGGGTGGAGACCCAGTACTTC.

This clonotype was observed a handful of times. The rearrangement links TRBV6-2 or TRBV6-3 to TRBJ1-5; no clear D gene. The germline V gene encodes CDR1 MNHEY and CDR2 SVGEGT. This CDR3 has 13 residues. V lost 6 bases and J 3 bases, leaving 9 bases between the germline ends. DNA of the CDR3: TGTGCCAGCAGACGGGAGTTCAATCAGCCCCAGCATTTT. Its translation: CASRREFNQPQHF.

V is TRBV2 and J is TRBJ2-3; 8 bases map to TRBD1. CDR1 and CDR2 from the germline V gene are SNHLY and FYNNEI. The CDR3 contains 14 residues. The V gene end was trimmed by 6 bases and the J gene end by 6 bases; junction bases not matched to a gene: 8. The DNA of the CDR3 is TGTGCCAGCAGGGGACAGGACGGGAAGGATACGCAGTATTTT. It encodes CASRGQDGKDTQYF. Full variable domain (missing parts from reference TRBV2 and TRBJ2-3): EPEVTQTPSHQVTQMGQEVILRCVPISNHLYFYWYRQILGQKVEFLVSFYNNEISEKSEIFDDQFSVERPDGSNFTLKIRSTKLEDSAMYFCASRGQDGKDTQYFGPGTRLTVL.

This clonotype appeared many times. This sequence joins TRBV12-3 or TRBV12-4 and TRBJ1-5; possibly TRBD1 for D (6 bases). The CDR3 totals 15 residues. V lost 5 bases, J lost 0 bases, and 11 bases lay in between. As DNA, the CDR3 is TGTGCCAGCAGTACGGGACATCATAGCAATCAGCCCCAGCATTTT. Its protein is CASSTGHHSNQPQHF.

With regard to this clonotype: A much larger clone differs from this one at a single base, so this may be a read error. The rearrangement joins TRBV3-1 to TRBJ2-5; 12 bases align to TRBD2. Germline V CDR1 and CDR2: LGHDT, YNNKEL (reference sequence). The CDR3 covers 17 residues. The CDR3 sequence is CACSQDRTSGVPGGQYF. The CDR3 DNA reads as TGTGCCTGCAGCCAAGATAGGACTAGCGGGGTCCCGGGGGGCCAGTACTTC.

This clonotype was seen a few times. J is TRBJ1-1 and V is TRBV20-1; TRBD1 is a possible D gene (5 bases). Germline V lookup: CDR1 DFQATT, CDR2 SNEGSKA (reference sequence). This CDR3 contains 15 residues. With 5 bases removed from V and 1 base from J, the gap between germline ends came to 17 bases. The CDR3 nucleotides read TGCAGTGCTCGTAAGCCGGGACGGAGGAACACTGAAGCTTTCTTT. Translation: CSARKPGRRNTEAFF.

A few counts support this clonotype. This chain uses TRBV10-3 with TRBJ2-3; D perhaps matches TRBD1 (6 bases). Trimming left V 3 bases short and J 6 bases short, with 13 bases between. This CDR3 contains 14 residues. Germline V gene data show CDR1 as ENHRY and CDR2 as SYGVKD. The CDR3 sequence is CAISDPRGTDTQYF. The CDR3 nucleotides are TGTGCCATCAGTGACCCTAGGGGGACGGATACGCAGTATTTT.

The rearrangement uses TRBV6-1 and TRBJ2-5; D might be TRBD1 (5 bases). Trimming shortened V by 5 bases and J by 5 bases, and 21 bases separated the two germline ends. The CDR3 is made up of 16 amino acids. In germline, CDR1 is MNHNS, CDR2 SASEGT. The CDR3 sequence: CASSPVRVLHRETQYF. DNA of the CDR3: TGTGCCAGCAGTCCCGTCAGGGTGTTACATCGGGAGACCCAGTACTTC.

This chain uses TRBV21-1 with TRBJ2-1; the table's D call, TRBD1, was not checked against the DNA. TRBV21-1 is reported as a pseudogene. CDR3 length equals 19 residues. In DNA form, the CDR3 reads TGTGCCAGCAGTACTCAACTCCTCCCCCGGGACAGGGGGGGCAATGAGCAGTTCTTC. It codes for CASSTQLLPRDRGGNEQFF.

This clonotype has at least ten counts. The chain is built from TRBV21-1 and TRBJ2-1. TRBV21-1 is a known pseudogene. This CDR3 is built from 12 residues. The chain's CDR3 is CASSEAGNEQFF. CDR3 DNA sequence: TGTGCCAGCAGCGAAGCGGGTAATGAGCAGTTCTTC.

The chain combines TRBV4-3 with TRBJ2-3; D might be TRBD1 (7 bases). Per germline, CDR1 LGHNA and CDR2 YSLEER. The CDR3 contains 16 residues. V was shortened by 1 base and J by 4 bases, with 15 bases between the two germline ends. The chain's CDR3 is CASSQARPGGSDTQYF. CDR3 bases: TGCGCCAGCAGCCAAGCCAGGCCAGGGGGGTCAGATACGCAGTATTTT.

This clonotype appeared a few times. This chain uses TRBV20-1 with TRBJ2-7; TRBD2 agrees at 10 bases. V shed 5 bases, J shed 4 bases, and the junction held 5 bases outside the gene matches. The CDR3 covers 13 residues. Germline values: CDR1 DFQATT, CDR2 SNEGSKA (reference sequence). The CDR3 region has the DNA TGCAGTGCTTCAAGCGGGGGGGGTTACGAGCAGTACTTC. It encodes CSASSGGGYEQYF.

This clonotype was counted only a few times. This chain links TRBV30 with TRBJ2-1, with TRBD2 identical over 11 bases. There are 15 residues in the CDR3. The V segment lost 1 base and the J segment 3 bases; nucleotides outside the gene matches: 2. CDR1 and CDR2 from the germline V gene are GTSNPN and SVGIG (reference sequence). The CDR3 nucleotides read TGTGCCTGGAGTGGTGGGACTAGCGGCTACAATGAGCAGTTCTTC. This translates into CAWSGGTSGYNEQFF.

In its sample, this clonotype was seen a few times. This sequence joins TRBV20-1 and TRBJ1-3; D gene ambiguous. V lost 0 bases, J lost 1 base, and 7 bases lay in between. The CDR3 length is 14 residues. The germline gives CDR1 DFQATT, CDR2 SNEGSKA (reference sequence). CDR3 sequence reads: CSARDYRSGNTIYF. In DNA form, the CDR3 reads TGCAGTGCTAGAGACTACCGATCTGGAAACACCATATATTTT.

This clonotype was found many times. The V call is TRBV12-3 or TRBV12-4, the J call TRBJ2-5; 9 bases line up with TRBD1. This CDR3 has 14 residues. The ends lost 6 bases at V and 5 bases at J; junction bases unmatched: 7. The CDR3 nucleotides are TGTGCCAGCAGCCCGGACAGGGGAGGCGAGACCCAGTACTTC. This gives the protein CASSPDRGGETQYF.

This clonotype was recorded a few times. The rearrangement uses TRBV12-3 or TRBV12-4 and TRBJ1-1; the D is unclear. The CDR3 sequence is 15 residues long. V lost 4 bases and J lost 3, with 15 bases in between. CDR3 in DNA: TGTGCCAGCAGTTCGAGGGCAGATCTGGACACTGAAGCTTTCTTT. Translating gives CASSSRADLDTEAFF.

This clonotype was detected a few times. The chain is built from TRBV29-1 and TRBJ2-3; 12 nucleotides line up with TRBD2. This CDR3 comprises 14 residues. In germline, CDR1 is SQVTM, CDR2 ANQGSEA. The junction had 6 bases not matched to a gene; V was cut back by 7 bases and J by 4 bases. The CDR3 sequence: CSGVLAGGSDTQYF. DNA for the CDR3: TGCAGCGGCGTACTAGCGGGGGGTTCAGATACGCAGTATTTT.

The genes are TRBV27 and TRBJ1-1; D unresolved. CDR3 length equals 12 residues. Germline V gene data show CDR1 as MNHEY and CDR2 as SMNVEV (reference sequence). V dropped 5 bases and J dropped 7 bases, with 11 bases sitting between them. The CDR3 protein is CASSPSGLEAFF. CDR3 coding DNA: TGTGCCAGCAGTCCCTCCGGACTTGAAGCTTTCTTT.

The CDR3: CASSSRALEAGKAYNEQFF. CDR3 sequence (DNA): TGTGCCAGCAGTTCAAGGGCGCTTGAGGCGGGGAAAGCCTACAATGAGCAGTTCTTC. The genes are TRBV12-3 or TRBV12-4 and TRBJ2-1; a possible D gene is TRBD2 (6 bases). V shed 4 bases and J shed 2 bases, with 24 bases lying between them. The CDR3 has 19 amino acids.

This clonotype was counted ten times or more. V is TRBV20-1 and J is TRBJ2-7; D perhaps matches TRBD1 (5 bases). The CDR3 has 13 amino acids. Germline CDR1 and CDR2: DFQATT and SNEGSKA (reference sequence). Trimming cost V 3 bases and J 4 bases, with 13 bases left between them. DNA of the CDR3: TGCAGTGCTAGTTCCAGGGCTCTTTACGAGCAGTACTTC. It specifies CSASSRALYEQYF.

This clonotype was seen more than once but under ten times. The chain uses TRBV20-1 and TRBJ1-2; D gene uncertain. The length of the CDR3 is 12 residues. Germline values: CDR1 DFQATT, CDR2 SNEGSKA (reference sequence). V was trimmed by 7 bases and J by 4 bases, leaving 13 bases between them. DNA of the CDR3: TGCAGTGACACAAGTTACTCCTATGGCTACACCTTC. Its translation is CSDTSYSYGYTF.

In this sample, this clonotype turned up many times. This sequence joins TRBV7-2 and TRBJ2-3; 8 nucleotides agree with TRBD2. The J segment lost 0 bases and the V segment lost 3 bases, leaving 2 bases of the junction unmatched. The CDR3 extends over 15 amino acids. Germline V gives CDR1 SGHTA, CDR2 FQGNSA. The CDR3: CASSFSGASTDTQYF. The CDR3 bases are TGTGCCAGCAGCTTTAGCGGGGCGAGCACAGATACGCAGTATTTT.

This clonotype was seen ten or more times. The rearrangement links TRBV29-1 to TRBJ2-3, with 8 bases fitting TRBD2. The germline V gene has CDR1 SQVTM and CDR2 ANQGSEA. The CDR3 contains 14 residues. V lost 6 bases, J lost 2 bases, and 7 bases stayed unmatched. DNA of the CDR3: TGCAGCGTGGGGAGCGGGGGTTACACAGATACGCAGTATTTT. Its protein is CSVGSGGYTDTQYF.

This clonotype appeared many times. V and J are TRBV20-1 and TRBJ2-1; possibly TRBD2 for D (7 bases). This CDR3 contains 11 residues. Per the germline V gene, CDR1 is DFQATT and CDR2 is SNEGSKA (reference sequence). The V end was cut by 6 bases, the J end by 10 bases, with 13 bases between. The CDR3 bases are TGCAGTGCATCTAGGGGGGGAGAGCAGTTCTTC. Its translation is CSASRGGEQFF.

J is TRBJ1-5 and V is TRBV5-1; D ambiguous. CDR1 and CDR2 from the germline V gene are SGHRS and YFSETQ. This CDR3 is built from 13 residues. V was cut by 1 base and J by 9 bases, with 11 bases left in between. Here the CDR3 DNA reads TGCGCCAGCAGCTTGCATATTGGTTTGCCCCAGCATTTT. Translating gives CASSLHIGLPQHF. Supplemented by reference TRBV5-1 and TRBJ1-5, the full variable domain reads KAGVTQTPRYLIKTRGQQVTLSCSPISGHRSVSWYQQTPGQGLQFLFEYFSETQRNKGNFPGRFSGRQFSNSRSEMNVSTLELGDSALYLCASSLHIGLPQHFGDGTRLSIL.

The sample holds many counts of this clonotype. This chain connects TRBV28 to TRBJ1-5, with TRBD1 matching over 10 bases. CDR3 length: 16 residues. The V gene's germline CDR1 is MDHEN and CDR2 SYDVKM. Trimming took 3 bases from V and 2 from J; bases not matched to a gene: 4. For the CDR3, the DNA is TGTGCCAGCAGTTTGGGGACAGGGGTGGGCAATCAGCCCCAGCATTTT. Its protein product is CASSLGTGVGNQPQHF.

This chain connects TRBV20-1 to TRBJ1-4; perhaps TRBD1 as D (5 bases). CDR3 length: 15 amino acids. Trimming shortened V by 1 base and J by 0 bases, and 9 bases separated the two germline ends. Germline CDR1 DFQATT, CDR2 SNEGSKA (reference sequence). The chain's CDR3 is CSARAWGSTNEKLFF. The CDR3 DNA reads TGCAGTGCTAGAGCCTGGGGGTCAACTAATGAAAAACTGTTTTTT.